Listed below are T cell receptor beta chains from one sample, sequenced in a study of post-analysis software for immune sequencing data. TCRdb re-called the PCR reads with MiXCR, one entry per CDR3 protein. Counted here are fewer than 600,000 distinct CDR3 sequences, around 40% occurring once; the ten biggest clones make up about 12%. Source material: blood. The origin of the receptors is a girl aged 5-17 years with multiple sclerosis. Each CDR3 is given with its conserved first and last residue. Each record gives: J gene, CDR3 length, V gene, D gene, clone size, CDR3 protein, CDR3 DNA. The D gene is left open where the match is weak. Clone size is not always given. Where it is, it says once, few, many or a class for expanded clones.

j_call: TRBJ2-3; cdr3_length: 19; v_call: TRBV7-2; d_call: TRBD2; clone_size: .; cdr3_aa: CASSLGLAGDWRNTDTQYF; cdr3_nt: TGTGCCAGCAGCCTCGGACTAGCGGGGGACTGGAGAAACACAGATACGCAGTATTTT
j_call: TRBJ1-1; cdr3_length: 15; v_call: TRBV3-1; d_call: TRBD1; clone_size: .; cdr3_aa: CASSQISQGDTEAFF; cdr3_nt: TGTGCCAGCAGCCAAATCTCGCAGGGGGACACTGAAGCTTTCTTT
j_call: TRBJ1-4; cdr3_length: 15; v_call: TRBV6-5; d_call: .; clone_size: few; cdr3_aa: CASSYFGGINEKLFF; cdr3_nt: TGTGCCAGCAGTTACTTCGGGGGAATCAATGAAAAACTGTTTTTT
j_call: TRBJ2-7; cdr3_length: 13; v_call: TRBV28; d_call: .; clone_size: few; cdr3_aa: CASSLGDGYEQYF; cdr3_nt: TGTGCCAGCAGTTTAGGGGACGGATACGAGCAGTACTTC
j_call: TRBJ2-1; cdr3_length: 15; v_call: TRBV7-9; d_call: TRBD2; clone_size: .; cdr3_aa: CASTLGGNPYNEQFF; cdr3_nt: TGTGCCAGCACCCTCGGGGGGAATCCCTACAATGAGCAGTTCTTC
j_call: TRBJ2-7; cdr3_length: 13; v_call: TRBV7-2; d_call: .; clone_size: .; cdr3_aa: CASSLGDTLEQYF; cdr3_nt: TGTGCCAGCAGCTTAGGCGACACCCTGGAGCAGTACTTC
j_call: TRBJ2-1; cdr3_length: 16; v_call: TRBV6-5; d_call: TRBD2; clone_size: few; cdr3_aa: CASSYSRTRVNNEQFF; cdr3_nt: TGTGCCAGCAGTTACTCCCGGACTAGGGTCAACAATGAGCAGTTCTTC
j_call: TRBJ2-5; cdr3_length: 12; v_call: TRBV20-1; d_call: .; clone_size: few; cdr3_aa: CSASRTTETQYF; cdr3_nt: TGCAGTGCTAGTAGGACTACAGAGACCCAGTACTTC
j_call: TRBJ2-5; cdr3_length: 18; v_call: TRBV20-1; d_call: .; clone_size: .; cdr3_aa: CSARVAGSAEARGETQYF; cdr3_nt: TGCAGTGCTAGAGTCGCGGGATCAGCGGAGGCCCGTGGAGAGACCCAGTACTTC
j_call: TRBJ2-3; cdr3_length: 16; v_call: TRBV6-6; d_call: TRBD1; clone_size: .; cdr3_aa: CASSATMGQGGGTQYF; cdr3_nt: TGTGCCAGCAGCGCGACCATGGGACAGGGAGGGGGTACGCAGTATTTT
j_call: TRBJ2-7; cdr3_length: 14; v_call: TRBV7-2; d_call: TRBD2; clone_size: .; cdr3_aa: CASSTSGESYEQYF; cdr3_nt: TGTGCCAGCAGCACCAGCGGGGAATCCTACGAGCAGTACTTC
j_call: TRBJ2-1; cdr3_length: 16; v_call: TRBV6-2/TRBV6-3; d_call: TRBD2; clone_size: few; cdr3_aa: CASSYSGTSGRNEQFF; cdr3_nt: TGTGCCAGCAGTTACTCGGGGACTAGCGGGAGAAATGAGCAGTTCTTC
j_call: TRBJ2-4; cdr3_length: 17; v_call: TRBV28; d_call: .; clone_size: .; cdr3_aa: CASSLPPGVGAKNIQYF; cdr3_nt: TGTGCCAGCAGTTTGCCTCCAGGGGTGGGGGCCAAAAACATTCAGTACTTC
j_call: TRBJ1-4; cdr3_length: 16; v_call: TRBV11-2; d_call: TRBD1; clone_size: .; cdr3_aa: CASSLGDRGQDEKLFF; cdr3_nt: TGTGCCAGCAGCTTAGGGGACAGGGGGCAGGATGAAAAACTGTTTTTT
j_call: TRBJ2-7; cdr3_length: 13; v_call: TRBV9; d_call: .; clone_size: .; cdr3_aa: CASSSTDTYEQYF; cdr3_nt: TGTGCCAGCAGCTCTACAGACACCTACGAGCAGTACTTC
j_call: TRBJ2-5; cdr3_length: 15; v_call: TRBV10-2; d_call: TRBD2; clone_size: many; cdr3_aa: CASSGPGLGVETQYF; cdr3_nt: TGCGCCAGCAGCGGACCGGGACTAGGGGTAGAGACCCAGTACTTC
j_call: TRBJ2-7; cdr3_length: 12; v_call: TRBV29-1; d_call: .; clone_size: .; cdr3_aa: CSVEVVKETRYF; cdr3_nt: TGCAGCGTTGAAGTGGTCAAGGAGACCCGGTACTTC
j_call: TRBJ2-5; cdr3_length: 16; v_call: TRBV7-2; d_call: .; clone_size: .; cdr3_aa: CASSLEGGGYGETQYF; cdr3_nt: TGTGCCAGCAGCTTAGAGGGGGGAGGGTATGGAGAGACCCAGTACTTC